Sequencing of this TCR beta chain was carried out in a study of blood T cell repertoires in COVID-19. At the level of the study: Sources were T cells, B-cell-depleted T cells, or PBMCs; the material itself was cDNA or gDNA.

In the authors' workflow: Reference gene primers were amplified, and this amplification served to estimate nucleated cell counts. Libraries were prepared by immunoSEQ multiplex PCR; TCRdb keeps only in-frame clonotypes and omits some of them. V and J calls and clone size are as listed in that table; D and trimming were resolved from the DNA. Of 350,000 to 400,000 clones in the sample, almost 90% were seen once. CDR3 length: 15 residues. Trimming took 5 bases from V and 1 from J, leaving 11 bases between them. From germline, CDR1 is KGHDR and CDR2 SFDVKD. The chain has TRBV24-1 and TRBJ2-1; maybe TRBD1 (6 bases). Sequencing input: peripheral blood. This clonotype was sampled from a man between 18 and 29 years old with active or convalescent COVID-19. The CDR3 here is CATSAPGVSYNEQFF. Written as DNA, the CDR3 is TGTGCCACCAGTGCTCCAGGGGTTTCCTACAATGAGCAGTTCTTC.